This entry lists 32 T cell receptor beta chains sequenced from one sample in a study of blood T cell repertoires in COVID-19. Some clones are missing from TCRdb's copy, which holds only in-frame ones; the method was immunoSEQ multiplex PCR. The table has about 300,000 clones, 65% to 90% seen once; the top ten hold 13%. Sequencing input: peripheral blood. The receptors derive from a human donor in a cohort sampled during active COVID-19.

J is TRBJ1-2 and V is TRBV6-6; no clear D gene. V shed 3 bases and J shed 6 bases, with 11 bases lying between them. The CDR3 extends over 13 amino acids. Germline lookup yields CDR1 MNHNY and CDR2 SVGAGI (reference sequence). The CDR3 region is CASSYLQSNGYTF. DNA for the CDR3: TGTGCCAGCAGTTATTTACAGTCCAATGGCTACACCTTC.

This sequence joins TRBV9 and TRBJ2-1, with TRBD1 matching 10 bases. CDR1 is SGDLS and CDR2 is YYNGEE in the germline V gene. V lost 0 bases and J lost 8; bases outside the gene matches: 5. There are 15 residues in the CDR3. The CDR3 reads CASSVATGGPYEQFF. CDR3 DNA: TGTGCCAGCAGCGTAGCGACAGGGGGCCCTTATGAGCAGTTCTTC.

This clone was counted a single time. J is TRBJ2-7 and V is TRBV6-5; D is possibly TRBD2 (5 bases). CDR3 length: 11 amino acids. Between the trimmed V and J ends, which lost 6 bases and 3 bases, there was a span of 6 bases. The germline CDR1 and CDR2 sequences are MNHEY and SVGAGI. The CDR3 coding sequence is TGTGCCAGCAGCGGGAACTACGAGCAGTACTTC. This translates into CASSGNYEQYF.

The genes are TRBV7-9 and TRBJ2-7; D may be TRBD1 (5 bases). V was cut by 2 bases and J by 5 bases, with 10 bases left in between. The length of the CDR3 is 13 residues. Germline assignment: CDR1 SEHNR and CDR2 FQNEAQ (reference sequence). CDR3 in DNA: TGTGCCAGCAGCTTATTTGGGGCGGACGAGCAGTACTTC. Amino acids: CASSLFGADEQYF.

The chain has TRBV7-9 and TRBJ2-3, with TRBD2 matching over 9 bases. This CDR3 has 16 residues. V shed 4 bases, J shed 1 base, and the junction held 6 bases outside the gene matches. Germline values: CDR1 SEHNR, CDR2 FQNEAQ (reference sequence). The CDR3 coding sequence is TGTGCCAGCAGCTGGGGCGGGAGGGCCGGCACAGATACGCAGTATTTT. Amino acids: CASSWGGRAGTDTQYF.

This chain links TRBV24-1 with TRBJ2-1; weak D call: TRBD2 (6 bases). Deletions cut 9 bases from V and 8 bases from J, with 25 bases between. This CDR3 contains 16 residues. The germline V gene has CDR1 KGHDR and CDR2 SFDVKD. The CDR3 DNA is TGTGCCACCCTAAATGTCGGCGGGAAAGGGTCCGATGAGCAGTTCTTC. It translates to CATLNVGGKGSDEQFF.

The V call is TRBV14, the J call TRBJ2-7; D is undetermined. The germline gives CDR1 SGHDN, CDR2 FVKESK. This CDR3 has 13 residues. V was cut by 5 bases and J by 0 bases, with 8 bases left in between. CDR3 in amino acids: CASSFKRSYEQYF. DNA of the CDR3: TGTGCCAGCAGCTTTAAGCGCTCCTACGAGCAGTACTTC.

The chain recombines TRBV5-1 with TRBJ2-1; D remains unclear. The length of the CDR3 is 11 residues. V lost 6 bases and J 9 bases, leaving 10 bases between the germline ends. Germline V gives CDR1 SGHRS, CDR2 YFSETQ. For the CDR3, the DNA is TGCGCCAGCACTACAGCAAGTGAGCAGTTCTTC. This encodes CASTTASEQFF.

V gene TRBV7-8 combines with J gene TRBJ2-7; a possible D gene is TRBD2 (6 bases). The CDR3 covers 14 residues. V lost 3 bases and J lost 0, with 9 bases in between. Germline values: CDR1 SGHVS, CDR2 FQNEAQ. Here the CDR3 reads CASSFGTFSYEQYF. DNA for the CDR3: TGTGCCAGCAGCTTCGGGACTTTCTCCTACGAGCAGTACTTC.

In nucleotides, the CDR3 is TGTGCCAGCAGCGTTTCAGGTAAAGTGGCCGCTTTCTTT. Protein product: CASSVSGKVAAFF. The gene calls are TRBV9 and TRBJ1-1; D not resolved. Germline-derived CDR1 and CDR2 are SGDLS and YYNGEE. V was trimmed by 2 bases and J by 11 bases, leaving 16 bases between them. CDR3 length equals 13 residues.

V gene TRBV12-1 combines with J gene TRBJ2-7; TRBD2 is the table's D call and was not checked against the DNA. TRBV12-1 is given as a pseudogene. The CDR3 has 13 residues. The CDR3 DNA is TGTGCCAGCAGCTATGAGGGCGGGTACGAGCAGTACTTC. It translates to CASSYEGGYEQYF.

This clone has just one count. V is TRBV19 and J is TRBJ2-5, with TRBD1 matching over 11 bases. The CDR3 runs 15 residues. Germline trimming cut 7 bases from V and 5 bases from J; bases unmatched to any gene: 9. Germline values: CDR1 LNHDA, CDR2 SQIVND (reference sequence). CDR3 nucleotides: TGTGCCAGTAACCCCGGGACAGGGGGGGTGGAGACCCAGTACTTC. This encodes CASNPGTGGVETQYF.

The gene calls are TRBV5-6 and TRBJ2-7; D perhaps matches TRBD1 (6 bases). The length of the CDR3 is 14 residues. Germline V CDR1 and CDR2: SGHDT, YYEEEE. The V end lost 3 bases, the J end lost 6 bases, and 16 bases lay between the germline ends. CDR3 in amino acids: CASSWGPGMGEQYF. CDR3 DNA: TGTGCCAGCAGCTGGGGGCCAGGGATGGGCGAGCAGTACTTC.

The chain carries TRBV7-2 and TRBJ2-7; D gene uncertain. Germline CDR1 SGHTA, CDR2 FQGNSA. The ends were cut back, 3 bases at V and 0 bases at J, with 15 bases in the middle. This CDR3 is built from 16 residues. As DNA, the CDR3 is TGTGCCAGCAGCTTGAATCCGACTCAAAGCTCCTACGAGCAGTACTTC. This translates into CASSLNPTQSSYEQYF.

V usage is TRBV28 and J usage is TRBJ1-1; D is undetermined. Trimming pared 2 bases from V and 1 base from J, leaving 8 bases between. The CDR3 contains 14 residues. Germline V lookup: CDR1 MDHEN, CDR2 SYDVKM. This chain's CDR3 is CASSLPGRNTEAFF. For the CDR3, the DNA is TGTGCCAGCAGTTTACCGGGGAGGAACACTGAAGCTTTCTTT.

This chain joins TRBV28 and TRBJ1-2, with a tentative D call TRBD1 (6 bases). The CDR3 consists of 16 residues. V was pared by 5 bases and J by 2 bases, with 18 bases between. From germline, CDR1 is MDHEN and CDR2 SYDVKM. The CDR3 bases are TGTGCCAGCAGTGATCCGAACAGGGCCCGAAACTATGGCTACACCTTC. Its protein is CASSDPNRARNYGYTF.

The J gene is TRBJ2-5, the V gene TRBV7-2; TRBD1 is a possible D gene (5 bases). Deletions cut 5 bases from V and 5 bases from J, with 15 bases between. CDR1 and CDR2 (germline): SGHTA, FQGNSA. The CDR3 is 14 amino acids. CDR3 sequence: CASSQGWDRETQYF. In DNA form, the CDR3 reads TGTGCCAGCAGCCAGGGTTGGGATAGGGAGACCCAGTACTTC.

A few counts support this clone. The chain combines TRBV18 with TRBJ1-1; possibly TRBD1 for D (5 bases). Germline V lookup: CDR1 KGHSH, CDR2 LQKENI. This CDR3 has 17 amino acids. Trimming left V 2 bases short and J 3 bases short, with 19 bases between. CDR3 DNA: TGTGCCAGCTCACCATTTAGATTATCGGGGGGAGACACTGAAGCTTTCTTT. Translated: CASSPFRLSGGDTEAFF.

The chain couples TRBV7-2 to TRBJ2-5; a weak D match, TRBD1 (7 bases). CDR1 is SGHTA, CDR2 FQGNSA, per germline. V shed 5 bases and J shed 7 bases, with 17 bases lying between them. The CDR3 has 14 residues. The CDR3 sequence is CASSRQGGEATQYF. The CDR3 nucleotides read TGTGCCAGCAGCCGTCAGGGGGGAGAGGCGACCCAGTACTTC.

The chain recombines TRBV7-9 with TRBJ1-2; D uncertain. The CDR3 contains 13 residues. Germline CDR1 is SEHNR and CDR2 is FQNEAQ (reference sequence). Trimming removed 5 bases at V and 7 bases at J, with 14 bases between. The CDR3 region has the DNA TGTGCCAGCAGCCTACCCATCGGAGCTGGCTACACCTTC. It codes for CASSLPIGAGYTF.

The genes are TRBV28 and TRBJ1-5, with D possibly matching TRBD1 (6 bases). The CDR3 covers 12 residues. Trimming cost V 4 bases and J 5 bases, with 6 bases left between them. Per the germline V gene, CDR1 is MDHEN and CDR2 is SYDVKM. The DNA for the CDR3 is TGTGCCAGCAGTTCAGGGGATCAGCCCCAGCATTTT. This sequence encodes CASSSGDQPQHF.

V usage is TRBV5-5 and J usage is TRBJ2-1; 10 bases line up with TRBD2. This CDR3 has 19 residues. Germline V gene lookup returns CDR1 SGHKS and CDR2 YYEKEE (reference sequence). The V segment lost 4 bases and the J segment 3 bases; nucleotides outside the gene matches: 16. Here the CDR3 reads CASSIAAALSGRDYNEQFF. As DNA, the CDR3 is TGTGCCAGCAGCATTGCCGCCGCCCTAAGCGGGAGGGACTACAATGAGCAGTTCTTC.

This chain joins TRBV2 and TRBJ1-1, with no clear D. V was clipped by 4 bases and J by 5 bases, with 14 bases between them. This CDR3 is built from 14 residues. The germline gives CDR1 SNHLY, CDR2 FYNNEI. The DNA of the CDR3 is TGTGCCAGCAGTGGCCAAGTCTCGGTAACTGAAGCTTTCTTT. The encoded protein is CASSGQVSVTEAFF.

V and J are TRBV7-8 and TRBJ2-1; D remains unclear. The CDR3 length is 12 residues. V was clipped by 2 bases and J by 7 bases, with 6 bases between them. From germline, CDR1 is SGHVS and CDR2 FQNEAQ. The CDR3 loop is CASSLSFNEQFF. For the CDR3, the DNA is TGTGCCAGCAGCTTAAGCTTTAATGAGCAGTTCTTC. Drawing the rest from reference TRBV7-8 and TRBJ2-1, the complete variable domain is GAGVSQSPRYKVAKRGQDVALRCDPISGHVSLFWYQQALGQGPEFLTYFQNEAQLDKSGLPSDRFFAERPEGSVSTLKIQRTQQEDSAVYLCASSLSFNEQFFGPGTRLTVL.

The gene calls are TRBV6-5 and TRBJ1-4, with D unclear. V was pared by 6 bases and J by 0 bases, with 8 bases between. The V gene's germline CDR1 is MNHEY and CDR2 SVGAGI. The CDR3 is 14 residues long. The chain's CDR3 is CASSPTATNEKLFF. CDR3 coding DNA: TGTGCCAGCAGCCCCACTGCAACTAATGAAAAACTGTTTTTT.

V is TRBV10-1 and J is TRBJ2-5; D gene uncertain. CDR1 and CDR2 from the germline V gene are WNHNN and SYGVQD (reference sequence). V was shortened by 0 bases and J by 3 bases, with 5 bases between the two germline ends. The CDR3 spans 13 residues. CDR3 residues: CASSESLEETQYF. CDR3 in DNA: TGCGCCAGCAGTGAGTCACTGGAAGAGACCCAGTACTTC.

V usage is TRBV5-1 and J usage is TRBJ2-7; tentatively, D is TRBD1 (6 bases). V gave up 4 bases and J gave up 5 bases, with 13 bases separating them. Germline V gene sequence: CDR1 SGHRS, CDR2 YFSETQ. The CDR3 loop spans 13 amino acids. The CDR3 DNA reads as TGCGCCAGCAGCCCCCAGGGGCTAAACGAGCAGTACTTC. This encodes CASSPQGLNEQYF.

The chain couples TRBV19 to TRBJ2-7; TRBD2 might be the D (6 bases). The CDR3 covers 16 residues. Trimming took 4 bases from V and 3 from J, leaving 19 bases between them. The germline V gene has CDR1 LNHDA and CDR2 SQIVND (reference sequence). CDR3 sequence reads: CASSTAGTASRYEQYF. DNA for the CDR3: TGTGCCAGTAGTACCGCCGGGACTGCATCCCGCTACGAGCAGTACTTC.

The rearrangement links TRBV18 to TRBJ1-1; TRBD1 agrees at 8 bases. CDR1 and CDR2 from the germline V gene are KGHSH and LQKENI. CDR3 length equals 14 residues. V lost 5 bases to trimming and J lost 1 base; unmatched junction nucleotides: 3. The CDR3 DNA is TGTGCCAGCTCAATAGGGACAGGGAACACTGAAGCTTTCTTT. Its protein is CASSIGTGNTEAFF.

The rearrangement joins TRBV7-2 to TRBJ2-1, with D maybe TRBD2 (7 bases). Germline CDR1 reads SGHTA; CDR2 reads FQGNSA. The V gene lost 4 bases and the J gene lost 10 bases, with 11 bases spanning the gap. The CDR3 extends over 12 amino acids. The chain's CDR3 is CASSSPGGEQFF. The CDR3, as DNA: TGTGCCAGCAGCTCACCGGGGGGCGAGCAGTTCTTC.

The chain employs TRBV3-1 (or the pseudogene TRBV3-2) and TRBJ2-3, with D possibly matching TRBD2 (6 bases). V dropped 3 bases and J dropped 2 bases, with 12 bases sitting between them. The V gene's germline CDR1 is LGHDT and CDR2 YNNKEL (reference sequence). The CDR3 is 15 residues long. CDR3 sequence (DNA): TGTGCCAGCAGCCAGTGGGACTTTTACACAGATACGCAGTATTTT. Translated: CASSQWDFYTDTQYF.

The V and J genes are TRBV6-5 and TRBJ1-6, with D unresolved. Trimming cost V 2 bases and J 9 bases, with 17 bases left between them. The CDR3 consists of 16 residues. Germline CDR1 is MNHEY and CDR2 is SVGAGI. The CDR3 nucleotides are TGTGCCAGCAGTTACGGCCCCTGGAGGGTAGGTTCACCCCTCCACTTT. Its translation: CASSYGPWRVGSPLHF.